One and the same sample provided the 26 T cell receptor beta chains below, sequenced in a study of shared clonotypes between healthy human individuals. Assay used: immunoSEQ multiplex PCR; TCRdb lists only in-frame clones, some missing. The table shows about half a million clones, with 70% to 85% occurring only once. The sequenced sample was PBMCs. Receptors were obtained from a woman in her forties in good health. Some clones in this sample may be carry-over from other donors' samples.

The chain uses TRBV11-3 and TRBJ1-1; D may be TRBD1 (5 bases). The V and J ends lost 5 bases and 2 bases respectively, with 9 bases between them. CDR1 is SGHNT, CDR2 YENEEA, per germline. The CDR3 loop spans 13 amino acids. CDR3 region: CASSKGPNTEAFF. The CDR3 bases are TGTGCCAGCAGCAAGGGGCCCAACACTGAAGCTTTCTTT.

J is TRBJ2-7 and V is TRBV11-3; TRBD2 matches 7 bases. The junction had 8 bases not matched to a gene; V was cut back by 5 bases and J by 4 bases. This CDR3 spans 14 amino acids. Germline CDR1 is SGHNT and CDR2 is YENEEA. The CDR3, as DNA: TGTGCCAGCAGCACAGCGGGATCCGGGTACGAGCAGTACTTC. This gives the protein CASSTAGSGYEQYF.

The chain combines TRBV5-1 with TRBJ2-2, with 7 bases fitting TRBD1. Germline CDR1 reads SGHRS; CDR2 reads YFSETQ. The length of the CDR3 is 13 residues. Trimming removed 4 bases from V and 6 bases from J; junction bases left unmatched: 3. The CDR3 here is CASSTTGAGELFF. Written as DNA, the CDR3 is TGCGCCAGCAGCACCACAGGGGCCGGGGAGCTGTTTTTT.

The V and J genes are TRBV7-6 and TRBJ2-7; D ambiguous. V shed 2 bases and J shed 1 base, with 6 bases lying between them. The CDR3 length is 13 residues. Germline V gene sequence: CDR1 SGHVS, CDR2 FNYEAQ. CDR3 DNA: TGTGCCAGCAGCTTACCAAGTTCCTACGAGCAGTACTTC. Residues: CASSLPSSYEQYF.

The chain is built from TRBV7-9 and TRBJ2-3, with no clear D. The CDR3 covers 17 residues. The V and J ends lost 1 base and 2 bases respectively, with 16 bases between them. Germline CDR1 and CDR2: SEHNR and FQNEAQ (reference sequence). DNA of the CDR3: TGTGCCAGCAGCTTAGTCGAATCCCAGCAGTTCACAGATACGCAGTATTTT. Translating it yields CASSLVESQQFTDTQYF.

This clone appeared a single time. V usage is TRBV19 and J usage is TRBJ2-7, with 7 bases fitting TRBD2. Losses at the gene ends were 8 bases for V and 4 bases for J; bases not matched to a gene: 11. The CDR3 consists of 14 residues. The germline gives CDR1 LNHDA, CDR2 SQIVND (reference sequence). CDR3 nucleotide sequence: TGTGCCAGTGCCCCAGGGAGGGGTAGATACGAGCAGTACTTC. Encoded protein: CASAPGRGRYEQYF.

In DNA, the CDR3 is TGTGCCAGCAGTGACGGACAGGAACAAGAGACCCAGTACTTC. Protein: CASSDGQEQETQYF. J is TRBJ2-5 and V is TRBV6-1, with 7 bases lining up with TRBD1. Trimming cost V 3 bases and J 2 bases; bases outside gene matches: 3. The CDR3 runs 14 residues. Germline V CDR1 and CDR2: MNHNS, SASEGT.

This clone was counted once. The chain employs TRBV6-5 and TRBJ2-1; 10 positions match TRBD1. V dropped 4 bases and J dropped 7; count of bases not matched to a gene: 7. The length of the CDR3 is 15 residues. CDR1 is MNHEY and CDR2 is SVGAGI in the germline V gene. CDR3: CASSSPGQGNNEQFF. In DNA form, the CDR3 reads TGTGCCAGCAGTTCCCCGGGACAGGGGAATAATGAGCAGTTCTTC.

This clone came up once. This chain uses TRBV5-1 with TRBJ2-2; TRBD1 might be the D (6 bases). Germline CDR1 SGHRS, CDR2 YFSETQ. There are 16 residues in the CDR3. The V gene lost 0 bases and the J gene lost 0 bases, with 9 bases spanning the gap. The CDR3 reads CASSLAGQPNTGELFF. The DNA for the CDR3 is TGCGCCAGCAGCTTGGCAGGACAGCCGAACACCGGGGAGCTGTTTTTT. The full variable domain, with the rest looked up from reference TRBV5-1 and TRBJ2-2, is KAGVTQTPRYLIKTRGQQVTLSCSPISGHRSVSWYQQTPGQGLQFLFEYFSETQRNKGNFPGRFSGRQFSNSRSEMNVSTLELGDSALYLCASSLAGQPNTGELFFGEGSRLTVL.

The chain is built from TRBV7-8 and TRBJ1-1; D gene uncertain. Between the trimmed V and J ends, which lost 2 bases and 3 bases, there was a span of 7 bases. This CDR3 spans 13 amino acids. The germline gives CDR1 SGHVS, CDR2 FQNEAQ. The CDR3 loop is CASSLRIYTEAFF. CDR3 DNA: TGTGCCAGCAGCTTAAGGATTTACACTGAAGCTTTCTTT.

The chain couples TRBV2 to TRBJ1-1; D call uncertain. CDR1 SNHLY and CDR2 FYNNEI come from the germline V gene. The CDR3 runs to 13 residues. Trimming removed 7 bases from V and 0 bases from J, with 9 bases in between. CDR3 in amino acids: CASTVRVNTEAFF. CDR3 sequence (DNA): TGTGCCAGCACGGTCAGAGTGAACACTGAAGCTTTCTTT.

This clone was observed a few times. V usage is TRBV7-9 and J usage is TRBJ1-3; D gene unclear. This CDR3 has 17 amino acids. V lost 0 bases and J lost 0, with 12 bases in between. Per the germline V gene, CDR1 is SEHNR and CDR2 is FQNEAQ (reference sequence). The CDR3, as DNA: TGTGCCAGCAGCTTAGCGGGAGACCTAAGCTCTGGAAACACCATATATTTT. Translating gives CASSLAGDLSSGNTIYF.

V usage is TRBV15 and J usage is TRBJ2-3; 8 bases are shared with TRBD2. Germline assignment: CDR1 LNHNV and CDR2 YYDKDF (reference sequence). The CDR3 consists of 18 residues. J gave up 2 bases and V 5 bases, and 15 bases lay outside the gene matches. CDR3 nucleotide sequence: TGTGCCACCAGCTCCCCTCTGACCCCGGGAGGGCACACAGATACGCAGTATTTT. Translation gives CATSSPLTPGGHTDTQYF. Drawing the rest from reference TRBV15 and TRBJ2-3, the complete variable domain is DAMVIQNPRYQVTQFGKPVTLSCSQTLNHNVMYWYQQKSSQAPKLLFHYYDKDFNNEADTPDNFQSRRPNTSFCFLDIRSPGLGDTAMYLCATSSPLTPGGHTDTQYFGPGTRLTVL.

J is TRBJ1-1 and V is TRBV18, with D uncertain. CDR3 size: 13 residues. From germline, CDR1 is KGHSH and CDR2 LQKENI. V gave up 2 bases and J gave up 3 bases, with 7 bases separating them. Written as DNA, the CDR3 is TGTGCCAGCTCACCAAACGCAGACACTGAAGCTTTCTTT. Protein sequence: CASSPNADTEAFF.

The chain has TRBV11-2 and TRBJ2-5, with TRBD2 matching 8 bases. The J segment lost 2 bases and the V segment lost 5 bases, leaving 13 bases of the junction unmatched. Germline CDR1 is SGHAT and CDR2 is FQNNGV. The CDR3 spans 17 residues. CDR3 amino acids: CASSVAGFAGGQETQYF. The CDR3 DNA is TGTGCCAGCAGCGTAGCCGGGTTCGCGGGAGGACAAGAGACCCAGTACTTC.

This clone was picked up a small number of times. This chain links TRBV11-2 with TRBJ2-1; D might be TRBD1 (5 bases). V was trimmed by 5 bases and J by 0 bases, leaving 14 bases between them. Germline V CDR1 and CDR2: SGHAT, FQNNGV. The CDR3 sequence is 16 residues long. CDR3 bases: TGTGCCAGCAGCCTAAGACCCGACAGCTCCTACAATGAGCAGTTCTTC. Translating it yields CASSLRPDSSYNEQFF.

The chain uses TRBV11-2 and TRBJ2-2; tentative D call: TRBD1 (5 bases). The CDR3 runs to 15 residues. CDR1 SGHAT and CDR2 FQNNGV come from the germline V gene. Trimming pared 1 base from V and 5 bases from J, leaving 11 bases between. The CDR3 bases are TGTGCCAGCAGCTTAGTATTTGGGGCTACCGGGGAGCTGTTTTTT. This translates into CASSLVFGATGELFF.

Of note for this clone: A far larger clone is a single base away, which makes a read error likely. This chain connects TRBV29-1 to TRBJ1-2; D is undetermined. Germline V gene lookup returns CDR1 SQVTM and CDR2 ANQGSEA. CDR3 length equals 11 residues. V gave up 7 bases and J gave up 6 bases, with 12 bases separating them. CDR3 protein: CSESSNHGYTF. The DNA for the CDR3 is TGCAGCGAGTCCTCAAACCATGGCTACACCTTC.

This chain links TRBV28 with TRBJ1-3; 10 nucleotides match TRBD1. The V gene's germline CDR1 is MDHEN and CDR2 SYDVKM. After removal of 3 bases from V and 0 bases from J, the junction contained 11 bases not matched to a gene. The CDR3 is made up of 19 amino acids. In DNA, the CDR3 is TGTGCCAGCAGTTTGGTGGGGACAGGGGTCACCCCCTCTGGAAACACCATATATTTT. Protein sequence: CASSLVGTGVTPSGNTIYF. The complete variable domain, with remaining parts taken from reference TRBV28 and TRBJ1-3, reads DVKVTQSSRYLVKRTGEKVFLECVQDMDHENMFWYRQDPGLGLRLIYFSYDVKMKEKGDIPEGYSVSREKKERFSLILESASTNQTSMYLCASSLVGTGVTPSGNTIYFGEGSWLTVV.

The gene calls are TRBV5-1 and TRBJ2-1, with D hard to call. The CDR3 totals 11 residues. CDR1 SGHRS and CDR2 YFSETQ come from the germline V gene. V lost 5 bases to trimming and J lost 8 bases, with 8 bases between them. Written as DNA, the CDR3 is TGCGCCAGCAGAGTAACAGATGAGCAGTTCTTC. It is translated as CASRVTDEQFF.

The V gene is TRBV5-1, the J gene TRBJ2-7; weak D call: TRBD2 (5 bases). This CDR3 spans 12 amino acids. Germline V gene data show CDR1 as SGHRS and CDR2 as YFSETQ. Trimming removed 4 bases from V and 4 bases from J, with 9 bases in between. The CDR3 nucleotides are TGCGCCAGCAGCCCCCGAGGGTACGAGCAGTACTTC. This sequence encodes CASSPRGYEQYF.

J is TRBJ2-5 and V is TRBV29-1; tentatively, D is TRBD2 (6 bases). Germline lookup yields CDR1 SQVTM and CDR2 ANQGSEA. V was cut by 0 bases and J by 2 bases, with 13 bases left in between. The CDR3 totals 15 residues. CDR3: CSVEDSGHTQETQYF. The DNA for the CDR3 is TGCAGCGTTGAAGATAGCGGACATACACAAGAGACCCAGTACTTC.

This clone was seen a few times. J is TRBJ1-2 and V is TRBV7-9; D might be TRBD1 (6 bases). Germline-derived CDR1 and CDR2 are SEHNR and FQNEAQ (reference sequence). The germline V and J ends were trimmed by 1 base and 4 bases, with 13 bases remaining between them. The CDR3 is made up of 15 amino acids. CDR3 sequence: CASSLGTALAYGYTF. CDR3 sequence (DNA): TGTGCCAGCAGCTTAGGGACAGCCCTAGCCTATGGCTACACCTTC.

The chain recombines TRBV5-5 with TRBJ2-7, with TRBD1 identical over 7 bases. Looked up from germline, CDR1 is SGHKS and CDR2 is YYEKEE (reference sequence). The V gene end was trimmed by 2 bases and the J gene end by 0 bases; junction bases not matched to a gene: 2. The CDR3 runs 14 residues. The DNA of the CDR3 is TGTGCCAGCAGCTTTGCAGGGGGCTCCTACGAGCAGTACTTC. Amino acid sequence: CASSFAGGSYEQYF.

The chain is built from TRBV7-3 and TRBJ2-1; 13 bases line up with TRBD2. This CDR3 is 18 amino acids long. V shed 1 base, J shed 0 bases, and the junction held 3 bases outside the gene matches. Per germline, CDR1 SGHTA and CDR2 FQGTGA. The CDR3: CASSLRGTSGTSYNEQFF. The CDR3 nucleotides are TGTGCCAGCAGCTTAAGAGGGACTAGCGGGACCTCCTACAATGAGCAGTTCTTC.

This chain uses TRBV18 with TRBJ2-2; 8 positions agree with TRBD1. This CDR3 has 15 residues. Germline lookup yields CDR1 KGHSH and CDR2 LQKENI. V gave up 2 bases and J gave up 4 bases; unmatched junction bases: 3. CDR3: CASSPRQGPTGELFF. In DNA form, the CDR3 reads TGTGCCAGCTCACCAAGACAGGGGCCCACCGGGGAGCTGTTTTTT.